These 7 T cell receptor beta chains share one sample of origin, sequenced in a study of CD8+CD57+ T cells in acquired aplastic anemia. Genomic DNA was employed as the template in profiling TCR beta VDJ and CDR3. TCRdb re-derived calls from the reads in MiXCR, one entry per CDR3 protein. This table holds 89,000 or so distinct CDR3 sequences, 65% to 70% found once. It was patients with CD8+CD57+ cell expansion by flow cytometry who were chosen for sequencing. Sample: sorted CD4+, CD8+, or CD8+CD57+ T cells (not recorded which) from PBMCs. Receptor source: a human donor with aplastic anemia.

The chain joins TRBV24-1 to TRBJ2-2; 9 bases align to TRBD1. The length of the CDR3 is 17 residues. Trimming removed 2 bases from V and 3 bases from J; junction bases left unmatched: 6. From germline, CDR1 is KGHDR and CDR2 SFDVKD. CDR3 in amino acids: CATSDSDRGGDTGELFF. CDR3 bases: TGTGCCACCAGTGATTCGGACAGGGGAGGGGACACCGGGGAGCTGTTTTTT.

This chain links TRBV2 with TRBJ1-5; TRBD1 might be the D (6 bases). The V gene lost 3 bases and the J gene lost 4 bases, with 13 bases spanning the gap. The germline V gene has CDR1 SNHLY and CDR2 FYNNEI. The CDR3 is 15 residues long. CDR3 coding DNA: TGTGCCAGCAGTGATTCGACAGGCCCAAATCAGCCCCAGCATTTT. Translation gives CASSDSTGPNQPQHF. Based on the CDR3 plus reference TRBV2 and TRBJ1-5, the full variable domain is EPEVTQTPSHQVTQMGQEVILRCVPISNHLYFYWYRQILGQKVEFLVSFYNNEISEKSEIFDDQFSVERPDGSNFTLKIRSTKLEDSAMYFCASSDSTGPNQPQHFGDGTRLSIL.

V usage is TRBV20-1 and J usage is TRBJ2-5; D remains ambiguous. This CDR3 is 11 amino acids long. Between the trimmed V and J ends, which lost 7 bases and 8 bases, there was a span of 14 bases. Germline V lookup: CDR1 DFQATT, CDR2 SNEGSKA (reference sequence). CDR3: CSVLDLGTQYF. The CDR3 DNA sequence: TGCAGTGTTCTAGACCTAGGAACCCAGTACTTC.

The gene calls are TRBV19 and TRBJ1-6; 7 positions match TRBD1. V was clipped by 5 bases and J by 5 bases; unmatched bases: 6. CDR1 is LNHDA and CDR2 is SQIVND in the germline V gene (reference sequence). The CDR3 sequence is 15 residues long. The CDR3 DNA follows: TGTGCCAGTAGTCTACAGGGGTTAGATAATTCACCCCTCCACTTT. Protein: CASSLQGLDNSPLHF.

CDR3 residues: CSARASPGQGATDTQYF. The CDR3 region has the DNA TGCAGTGCTAGAGCCTCCCCGGGACAGGGTGCGACAGATACGCAGTATTTT. The chain is built from TRBV20-1 and TRBJ2-3; 9 nucleotides align to TRBD1. There are 17 residues in the CDR3. The J segment lost 3 bases and the V segment lost 1 base, leaving 11 bases of the junction unmatched. Germline-derived CDR1 and CDR2 are DFQATT and SNEGSKA (reference sequence).

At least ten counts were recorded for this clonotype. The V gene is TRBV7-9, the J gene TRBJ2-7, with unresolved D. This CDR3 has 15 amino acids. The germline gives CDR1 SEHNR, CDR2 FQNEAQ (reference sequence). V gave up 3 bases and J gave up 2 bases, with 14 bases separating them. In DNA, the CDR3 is TGTGCCAGCAGCTTTCCCGGGTCCCCCGCCTACGAGCAGTACTTC. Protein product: CASSFPGSPAYEQYF.

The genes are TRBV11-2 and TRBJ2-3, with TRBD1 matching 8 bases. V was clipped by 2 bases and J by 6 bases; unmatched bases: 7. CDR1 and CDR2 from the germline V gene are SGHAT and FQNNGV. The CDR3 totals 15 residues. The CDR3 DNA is TGTGCCAGCAGCTTACAGGGGGCTGGGGGGGATACGCAGTATTTT. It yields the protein CASSLQGAGGDTQYF.